The 12 T cell receptor beta chains below were found in one sample sequenced in a study of T cell responses to AZD1222 COVID-19 vaccine. Only in-frame clones appear in the TCRdb table, and some are missing; sequencing was by immunoSEQ multiplex PCR. The sample has about 110,000 clones, approximately 89% seen once. The sequenced sample was peripheral blood, obtained 28 days after the second AZD1222 dose. These receptors were obtained from an adult who received the AZD1222 COVID-19 vaccine.

The genes are TRBV28 and TRBJ2-5; possible D gene TRBD2, 6 bases. The V end was cut by 5 bases, the J end by 5 bases, with 18 bases between. Germline CDR1 is MDHEN and CDR2 is SYDVKM. The CDR3 loop spans 15 amino acids. CDR3 coding DNA: TGTGCCAGCAGTCCACTAGCCCCTCTTGGGGAGACCCAGTACTTC. Translating gives CASSPLAPLGETQYF.

This chain connects TRBV24-1 to TRBJ1-1, with 7 positions matching TRBD1. CDR1 is KGHDR and CDR2 is SFDVKD in the germline V gene. With 2 bases clipped from V and 3 bases from J, the junction kept 5 bases outside the gene matches. CDR3 length: 15 amino acids. The CDR3 DNA reads TGTGCCACCAGTGATTCCGGGACAGTTTACACTGAAGCTTTCTTT. This gives the protein CATSDSGTVYTEAFF.

This chain uses TRBV5-1 with TRBJ1-4; 8 bases map to TRBD1. Germline V gene data show CDR1 as SGHRS and CDR2 as YFSETQ. The length of the CDR3 is 15 residues. V dropped 4 bases and J dropped 3; count of bases not matched to a gene: 5. CDR3 in amino acids: CASSGTDRANEKLFF. CDR3 in DNA: TGCGCCAGCAGCGGGACGGACAGGGCTAATGAAAAACTGTTTTTT.

The chain employs TRBV28 and TRBJ1-1; the match to TRBD1 covers 9 bases. The CDR3 sequence is 17 residues long. Germline V CDR1 and CDR2: MDHEN, SYDVKM. Germline trimming cut 2 bases from V and 5 bases from J; bases unmatched to any gene: 12. The CDR3 region is CASSLIQGAILGTEAFF. The CDR3 nucleotides are TGTGCCAGCAGTTTAATACAGGGGGCTATTCTTGGAACTGAAGCTTTCTTT.

This chain links TRBV5-4 with TRBJ2-7; tentatively, D is TRBD2 (6 bases). Deletions cut 5 bases from V and 3 bases from J, with 9 bases between. The CDR3 runs to 12 residues. Germline CDR1 reads SGHNT; CDR2 reads YYREEE (reference sequence). CDR3 region: CASSREDYEQYF. The CDR3 DNA is TGTGCCAGCAGTAGGGAGGACTACGAGCAGTACTTC.

The chain couples TRBV20-1 to TRBJ2-2; possible D gene TRBD1, 6 bases. This CDR3 region has 14 residues. V was pared by 3 bases and J by 4 bases, with 12 bases between. CDR1 is DFQATT, CDR2 SNEGSKA, per germline (reference sequence). The CDR3 region has the DNA TGCAGTGCTAGTATCCCAGGGGCCACCGGGGAGCTGTTTTTT. Translating it yields CSASIPGATGELFF.

The chain joins TRBV2 to TRBJ1-2; 7 bases align to TRBD1. This CDR3 contains 14 residues. From germline, CDR1 is SNHLY and CDR2 FYNNEI. The V and J ends lost 4 bases and 0 bases, in that order; junction bases with no gene match: 2. The chain's CDR3 is CASSGRGANYGYTF. The DNA for the CDR3 is TGTGCCAGCAGTGGCAGGGGGGCTAACTATGGCTACACCTTC.

The gene calls are TRBV7-2 and TRBJ2-5; possibly TRBD1 or TRBD2 for D (5 bases each). The V end lost 5 bases, the J end lost 2 bases, and 12 bases lay between the germline ends. The germline V gene has CDR1 SGHTA and CDR2 FQGNSA. The CDR3 sequence is 14 residues long. The CDR3 reads CASSLGGDQETQYF. In DNA, the CDR3 is TGTGCCAGCAGCCTTGGGGGAGATCAAGAGACCCAGTACTTC.

The chain links TRBV6-1 to TRBJ2-7, with 7 bases lining up with TRBD2. V was pared by 0 bases and J by 7 bases, with 9 bases of the junction left unmatched. Looked up from germline, CDR1 is MNHNS and CDR2 is SASEGT. The CDR3 has 15 residues. CDR3 nucleotide sequence: TGTGCCAGCAGTGAAGCAGTGGGAGGGCCGGGAGAGCAGTACTTC. Its protein is CASSEAVGGPGEQYF.

The J gene is TRBJ2-1, the V gene TRBV27; 7 bases agree with TRBD1. Per germline, CDR1 MNHEY and CDR2 SMNVEV (reference sequence). The V and J ends lost 3 bases and 4 bases, in that order; junction bases with no gene match: 9. This CDR3 has 16 amino acids. The CDR3 region has the DNA TGTGCCAGCAGTTTGGGGACCGGGACAGTATACAATGAGCAGTTCTTC. Protein product: CASSLGTGTVYNEQFF.

The chain couples TRBV6-5 to TRBJ1-1; D gene ambiguous. Germline CDR1 and CDR2: MNHEY and SVGAGI. V was trimmed by 10 bases and J by 6 bases, leaving 15 bases between them. The CDR3 loop spans 12 amino acids. Here the CDR3 DNA reads TGTGCCACGTCGTTCTCGGGCTCTGAAGCTTTCTTT. Protein product: CATSFSGSEAFF.

The CDR3 spells CASSYDRGRYEQYF. The CDR3 region has the DNA TGTGCCAGCAGTTACGACAGGGGGCGGTACGAGCAGTACTTC. The chain couples TRBV6-2 or TRBV6-3 to TRBJ2-7, with TRBD1 matching over 10 bases. The junction had 2 bases not matched to a gene; V was cut back by 2 bases and J by 4 bases. The CDR3 sequence is 14 residues long. In germline, CDR1 is MNHEY, CDR2 SVGEGT.